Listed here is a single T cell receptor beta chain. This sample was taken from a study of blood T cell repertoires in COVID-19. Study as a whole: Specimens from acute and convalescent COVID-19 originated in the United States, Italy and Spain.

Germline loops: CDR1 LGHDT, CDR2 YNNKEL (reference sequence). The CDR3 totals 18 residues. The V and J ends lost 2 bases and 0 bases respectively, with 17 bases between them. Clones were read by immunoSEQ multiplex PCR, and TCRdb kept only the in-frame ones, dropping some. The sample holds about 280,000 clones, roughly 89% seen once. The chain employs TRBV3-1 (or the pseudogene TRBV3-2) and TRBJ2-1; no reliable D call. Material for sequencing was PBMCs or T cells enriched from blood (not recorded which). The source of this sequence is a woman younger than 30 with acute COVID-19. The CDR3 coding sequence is TGTGCCAGCAGCCAAAACCCTGGGCTATCAAGCTCCTACAATGAGCAGTTCTTC. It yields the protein CASSQNPGLSSSYNEQFF.